This is a list of T cell receptor beta chains from one sample in a study of Graves' ophthalmopathy and Graves' hyperthyroidism. MiXCR was run by TCRdb on the multiplex PCR reads, yielding one entry per CDR3 protein. This table has about 220,000 distinct CDR3 sequences, around a fifth appearing once. Input material: peripheral blood. The receptor set was obtained from a woman in her forties or fifties with Graves' ophthalmopathy. CDR3s include the opening cysteine and the closing phenylalanine or tryptophan. Fields, in order: J gene, D gene, V gene, clone size, CDR3 DNA, CDR3 protein. A D gene is named only where the DNA matches it firmly. Clone size appears in some rows only: once, few, many, or a class for an expanded clone.

TRBJ1-3 | NA | TRBV6-5 | many | TGTGCCAGCAGTTACTCGGCAGGTTCTGGAAACACCATATATTTT | CASSYSAGSGNTIYF
TRBJ1-1 | TRBD1 | TRBV29-1 | NA | TGCAGCGTTTTCAGGGGGAGTACTGAAGCTTTCTTT | CSVFRGSTEAFF
TRBJ1-5 | NA | TRBV6-1 | many | TGTGCCAGCAGTGAAGCGGGGGCCTACAATCAGCCCCAGCATTTT | CASSEAGAYNQPQHF
TRBJ2-2 | TRBD2 | TRBV14 | few | TGTGCCAGCAGACTAGCGGGAGTAGCCGGGGAGCTGTTTTTT | CASRLAGVAGELFF
TRBJ1-1 | NA | TRBV12-3/TRBV12-4 | many | TGTGCCAGCATGTCGGGGGCGCGGGCTTTCTTT | CASMSGARAFF
TRBJ2-4 | NA | TRBV24-1 | many | TGTGCCACCAGTGATCGGACAGTTGGGGGGGACATTCAGTACTTC | CATSDRTVGGDIQYF
TRBJ2-7 | NA | TRBV28 | many | TGTGCCAGCAGTTTATGGGTGGGTGGCGAGCAGTACTTC | CASSLWVGGEQYF
TRBJ1-1 | NA | TRBV12-3/TRBV12-4 | NA | TGTGCCAGCACCTTTACGCACAGTCACACTGAAGCTTTCTTT | CASTFTHSHTEAFF
TRBJ2-5 | NA | TRBV6-5 | many | TGTGCCAGCAGTTACAATTGGCAAGAGACCCAGTACTTC | CASSYNWQETQYF
TRBJ2-7 | TRBD1 | TRBV28 | NA | TGTGCCAGCAGTCCTAATCCGGGGACAGGGGGCTACGAGCAGTACTTC | CASSPNPGTGGYEQYF
TRBJ2-2 | TRBD2 | TRBV19 | many | TGTGCCAGTAGTGTCAGCGGGACTAACACCGGGGAGCTGTTTTTT | CASSVSGTNTGELFF
TRBJ2-7 | NA | TRBV18 | many | TGTGCCAGCTCAAAGGTACCATACTACGAGCAGTACTTC | CASSKVPYYEQYF
TRBJ2-7 | NA | TRBV6-5 | many | TGTGCCAGCAGTTTTGGAGTGGCTGAGTACTTC | CASSFGVAEYF
TRBJ2-7 | NA | TRBV20-1 | many | TGCAGTGCTAGTCCCCCCGGGACTTTACCCTACGAGCAGTACTTC | CSASPPGTLPYEQYF
TRBJ2-7 | NA | TRBV28 | few | TGTGCCAGCAGTTTTAGACAGTCCTACGAGCAGTACTTC | CASSFRQSYEQYF
TRBJ2-4 | NA | TRBV11-2 | NA | TGTTCCAGCAGTCTGACGTTGATTCAGTACTTC | CSSSLTLIQYF
TRBJ2-2 | NA | TRBV11-2 | NA | TGTGCCAGCAGCTTAGTTTCGGCAGGGAGCCCCACCGGGGAGCTGTTTTTT | CASSLVSAGSPTGELFF
TRBJ2-2 | TRBD1 | TRBV13 | many | TGTGCCAGCAGCCTCGACAGGGTCTTAGCCCTGGGCTCGAACACCGGGGAGCTGTTTTTT | CASSLDRVLALGSNTGELFF
TRBJ1-2 | NA | TRBV28 | NA | TGTGCCAGCAGCCCTGGGCGGGGGCTTAGGAACTATGGCTACACCTTC | CASSPGRGLRNYGYTF
TRBJ2-7 | NA | TRBV12-3/TRBV12-4 | once | TGTGCCAGCAGCTATATCGGGACCTCCTACGAGCAGTGCTTC | CASSYIGTSYEQCF
TRBJ2-2 | NA | TRBV19 | few | TGTGCCAGTAGTTTCCACCTCGGGGGCCCCGGGGAGCTGTTTTTT | CASSFHLGGPGELFF
TRBJ1-6 | TRBD1 | TRBV5-1 | NA | TGCGCCAGCAGCCATGCCCCTTCGACAGGGGGCGGATCACCCCCCCACTTT | CASSHAPSTGGGSPPHF
TRBJ1-5 | NA | TRBV20-1 | many | TGCAGTGCTAGAGGGGGGGGGCTTGTCCAGCCCCAGCATTTT | CSARGGGLVQPQHF
TRBJ2-7 | TRBD2 | TRBV11-2 | many | TGTGCCAGCAGCGTGGGACTAGCGGCAACCTACGAGCAGTACTTC | CASSVGLAATYEQYF
TRBJ1-2 | NA | TRBV12-3/TRBV12-4 | NA | TGTGCCAGCAGTTTAGAGGTTGGGCAGGGACATTTTTTGAGTGGCTACACCTTC | CASSLEVGQGHFLSGYTF